Shown below are 6 T cell receptor beta chains from a single sample sequenced in a study of T-cell reconstitution after alpha-beta-depleted transplantation in children. Unique molecular identifiers were built into the TCRbeta library. TCRdb analysed the PCR reads with MiXCR anew, one entry per CDR3 protein. This table has 700,000 to 850,000 distinct CDR3 sequences, around 15% appearing once. The sequencing here drew on PBMCs, mostly from graft donor cells, taken 360 days after TCRalphabeta/CD19-depleted stem cell transplant. The receptor source for this set is a male patient younger than 18 who had a stem cell transplant for acute lymphoblastic leukemia, so the T cells may come from the graft donor.

The V gene is TRBV20-1, the J gene TRBJ2-7; D is unresolved. Trimming cost V 4 bases and J 2 bases, with 6 bases left between them. This CDR3 is 11 amino acids long. Germline loops: CDR1 DFQATT, CDR2 SNEGSKA (reference sequence). CDR3 DNA sequence: TGCAGTGCTATAAGCCCCTACGAGCAGTACTTC. Translating gives CSAISPYEQYF.

This clonotype was detected a few times. The CDR3 is CASSLGGLAGRRDEQYF. DNA of the CDR3: TGTGCCAGCAGCTTAGGAGGACTAGCGGGACGGAGGGACGAGCAGTACTTC. The gene calls are TRBV7-2 and TRBJ2-7; 12 bases fit TRBD2. Per germline, CDR1 SGHTA and CDR2 FQGNSA. The CDR3 contains 17 residues. V gave up 1 base and J gave up 5 bases; unmatched junction bases: 9.

V is TRBV20-1 and J is TRBJ2-1; no definite D call. The V gene's germline CDR1 is DFQATT and CDR2 SNEGSKA (reference sequence). Trimming took 3 bases from V and 3 from J, leaving 6 bases between them. This CDR3 comprises 12 residues. CDR3 residues: CSARPNYNEQFF. CDR3 in DNA: TGCAGTGCTAGGCCGAACTACAATGAGCAGTTCTTC.

This chain's CDR3 is CASGGNRVANTEAFF. The CDR3 nucleotides are TGTGCTAGTGGCGGCAATCGGGTCGCGAACACTGAAGCTTTCTTT. This chain uses TRBV12-5 with TRBJ1-1; D is ambiguous. Germline CDR1 and CDR2: LGHNT and FRNRAP. The V and J ends lost 6 bases and 1 base respectively, with 15 bases between them. CDR3 size: 15 residues.

Here the CDR3 DNA reads TGCGCCAGCAGCTTGGCTAGGGGGGCTGAAGCTTTCTTT. Protein sequence: CASSLARGAEAFF. This rearrangement joins TRBV5-1 to TRBJ1-1, with D possibly TRBD1 on 6 matching bases. Germline values: CDR1 SGHRS, CDR2 YFSETQ. V was trimmed by 0 bases and J by 6 bases, leaving 9 bases between them. CDR3 length: 13 residues.

This clonotype was detected many times. CDR3: CASRPIRGSWADTQYF. The CDR3 bases are TGTGCCAGCAGGCCCATACGCGGGAGTTGGGCAGATACGCAGTATTTT. V gene TRBV2 combines with J gene TRBJ2-3; 7 bases line up with TRBD2. CDR1 SNHLY and CDR2 FYNNEI come from the germline V gene. Trimming cost V 6 bases and J 4 bases; bases outside gene matches: 13. The CDR3 consists of 16 residues.